What follows are 3 T cell receptor beta chains derived from one specimen sequenced in a study of cytomegalovirus exposure and HLA in healthy donors. Here immunoSEQ multiplex PCR was the method, and the copy in TCRdb shows in-frame clones only, minus some. In the table there are about 100,000 clones, less than 95% of which are singletons. The sample consisted of PBMCs. The receptors stem from a young woman in good health and CMV-seronegative.

The gene calls are TRBV9 and TRBJ2-3; D perhaps matches TRBD1 (5 bases). This CDR3 region has 14 residues. Germline-derived CDR1 and CDR2 are SGDLS and YYNGEE. The V gene lost 7 bases and the J gene lost 1 base, with 13 bases spanning the gap. CDR3 amino acids: CASGEGDRTDTQYF. The CDR3 nucleotides read TGTGCCAGCGGAGAAGGGGATCGCACAGATACGCAGTATTTT.

The V and J genes are TRBV6-6 and TRBJ1-1, with a tentative D call TRBD1 (5 bases). This CDR3 spans 12 amino acids. Germline V gene lookup returns CDR1 MNHNY and CDR2 SVGAGI (reference sequence). V lost 8 bases and J lost 0, with 7 bases in between. The DNA for the CDR3 is TGTGCCAGCGACAGTGTGAACACTGAAGCTTTCTTT. Encoded protein: CASDSVNTEAFF.

The chain joins TRBV7-2 to TRBJ2-2; 8 nucleotides agree with TRBD2. This CDR3 has 14 residues. Germline V gene sequence: CDR1 SGHTA, CDR2 FQGNSA. Trimming removed 3 bases from V and 7 bases from J; junction bases left unmatched: 4. The CDR3 region is CASSFPGTSGELFF. The CDR3 DNA reads TGTGCCAGCAGCTTTCCCGGGACTAGCGGGGAGCTGTTTTTT.